Listed here are 30 T cell receptor beta chains from one sample, sequenced in a study of shared clonotypes between healthy human individuals. The table came from immunoSEQ multiplex PCR; TCRdb's copy has only in-frame clones and leaves some out. The sample lists just over 2,000,000 clones, roughly 94% occurring once. Sequencing used naive CD4+ T cells sorted from blood. Indicated subset: CD45RA+ positively selected. All receptors come from a man aged 18-30 years in good health.

This clone was seen just once. The CDR3 loop reads CASSLSRGGDTQYF. The CDR3 nucleotides are TGTGCCAGCAGCCTCTCCCGGGGTGGAGATACGCAGTATTTT. The chain employs TRBV7-3 and TRBJ2-3; D possibly corresponds to TRBD2 (5 bases). The germline CDR1 and CDR2 sequences are SGHTA and FQGTGA. V lost 5 bases to trimming and J lost 5 bases, with 14 bases between them. This CDR3 spans 14 amino acids.

This chain connects TRBV7-2 to TRBJ2-5; D not resolved. The CDR3 contains 13 residues. Trimming shortened V by 5 bases and J by 1 base, and 8 bases separated the two germline ends. Germline CDR1 reads SGHTA; CDR2 reads FQGNSA. As DNA, the CDR3 is TGTGCCAGCAGCAGTACCCGCCAAGAGACCCAGTACTTC. It translates to CASSSTRQETQYF. Full variable domain (missing parts from reference TRBV7-2 and TRBJ2-5): GAGVSQSPSNKVTEKGKDVELRCDPISGHTALYWYRQSLGQGLEFLIYFQGNSAPDKSGLPSDRFSAERTGGSVSTLTIQRTQQEDSAVYLCASSSTRQETQYFGPGTRLLVL.

The chain uses TRBV25-1 and TRBJ2-1; TRBD2 matches at 8 bases. The length of the CDR3 is 14 residues. Germline loops: CDR1 MGHDK, CDR2 SYGVNS. Trimming cost V 5 bases and J 6 bases; bases outside gene matches: 6. In DNA, the CDR3 is TGTGCCAGCAGTCCCCGGACTAGCACCAATGAGCAGTTCTTC. Protein: CASSPRTSTNEQFF.

This clone was seen a single time. The rearrangement joins TRBV5-6 to TRBJ2-7; 11 bases match TRBD1. Unmatched junction bases numbered 8, after V lost 4 bases and J lost 5 bases. Germline CDR1 is SGHDT and CDR2 is YYEEEE. This CDR3 is 15 amino acids long. Written as DNA, the CDR3 is TGTGCCAGCAGCGGCCTTGGGACAGGGGGGGACGAGCAGTACTTC. Translation gives CASSGLGTGGDEQYF.

This chain joins TRBV7-6 and TRBJ1-4; D remains ambiguous. This CDR3 region has 13 residues. Germline CDR1 is SGHVS and CDR2 is FNYEAQ. Between the trimmed V and J ends, which lost 7 bases and 5 bases, there was a span of 11 bases. The CDR3 protein is CASNDGLNEKLFF. As DNA, the CDR3 is TGTGCCAGCAACGACGGCCTAAATGAAAAACTGTTTTTT.

The rearrangement joins TRBV27 to TRBJ2-6; 15 nucleotides align to TRBD2. Germline V gives CDR1 MNHEY, CDR2 SMNVEV (reference sequence). The CDR3 contains 19 residues. The V segment lost 3 bases and the J segment 0 bases; nucleotides outside the gene matches: 3. CDR3 DNA sequence: TGTGCCAGCAGTTTGAGGACTAGCGGGAGGGACTCTGGGGCCAACGTCCTGACTTTC. It is translated as CASSLRTSGRDSGANVLTF.

The rearrangement links TRBV12-5 to TRBJ2-7, with TRBD2 identical over 11 bases. Germline V CDR1 and CDR2: LGHNT, FRNRAP. This CDR3 is 14 amino acids long. Trimming at V came to 5 bases and at J to 4 bases, leaving 4 bases not matched to a gene. In DNA, the CDR3 is TGTGCTAGTGGTGTAGCGGGAGGGCCTTACGAGCAGTACTTC. Translated: CASGVAGGPYEQYF.

The V gene is TRBV6-1, the J gene TRBJ2-2; D might be TRBD1 (6 bases). CDR1 is MNHNS and CDR2 is SASEGT in the germline V gene. V was shortened by 3 bases and J by 6 bases, with 17 bases between the two germline ends. There are 16 residues in the CDR3. The CDR3 is CASSDSYRVRAGELFF. The DNA for the CDR3 is TGTGCCAGCAGTGATTCATACAGGGTTAGGGCCGGGGAGCTGTTTTTT.

Remarks on this clone: The same CDR3 arises from other DNA sequences in this sample as well. The rearrangement uses TRBV19 and TRBJ1-2; TRBD1 might be the D (5 bases). The CDR3 is 14 residues long. Trimming pared 6 bases from V and 4 bases from J, leaving 15 bases between. Germline V CDR1 and CDR2: LNHDA, SQIVND (reference sequence). CDR3 region: CASRPQGLSYGYTF. CDR3 bases: TGTGCCAGTAGACCCCAGGGACTGAGCTATGGCTACACCTTC.

V is TRBV2 and J is TRBJ1-4; D gene uncertain. This CDR3 is built from 14 residues. Looked up from germline, CDR1 is SNHLY and CDR2 is FYNNEI. The V and J ends lost 2 bases and 7 bases respectively, with 11 bases between them. The CDR3: CASSEYSTGEKLFF. CDR3 nucleotide sequence: TGTGCCAGCAGTGAATATAGCACGGGTGAAAAACTGTTTTTT.

The V and J genes are TRBV7-9 and TRBJ2-7; perhaps TRBD2 as D (6 bases). The CDR3 length is 15 residues. Germline values: CDR1 SEHNR, CDR2 FQNEAQ (reference sequence). Trimming removed 1 base from V and 2 bases from J, with 12 bases in between. CDR3 sequence: CASSLGGNVAYEQYF. CDR3 nucleotides: TGTGCCAGCAGCTTAGGCGGGAACGTAGCCTACGAGCAGTACTTC.

This chain joins TRBV6-5 and TRBJ2-7, with D possibly TRBD1 on 5 matching bases. CDR1 MNHEY and CDR2 SVGAGI come from the germline V gene. The CDR3 length is 13 residues. The V and J ends lost 5 bases and 7 bases respectively, with 15 bases between them. The DNA of the CDR3 is TGTGCCAGCAGTCCCCCCCAGGGCAGGGAGCAGTACTTC. Protein product: CASSPPQGREQYF.

The chain links TRBV5-1 to TRBJ1-1; no reliable D call. The CDR3 extends over 16 amino acids. V gave up 1 base and J gave up 1 base, with 14 bases separating them. Looked up from germline, CDR1 is SGHRS and CDR2 is YFSETQ. The chain's CDR3 is CASSLKPVAGNTEAFF. CDR3 DNA sequence: TGCGCCAGCAGCTTGAAGCCAGTTGCCGGGAACACTGAAGCTTTCTTT.

In DNA form, the CDR3 reads TGTGCCATCAGTGAAGGGATCGATGGCTACACCTTC. Amino acids: CAISEGIDGYTF. The rearrangement links TRBV10-3 to TRBJ1-2; D ambiguous. The ends were cut back, 3 bases at V and 6 bases at J, with 8 bases in the middle. Germline-derived CDR1 and CDR2 are ENHRY and SYGVKD. The CDR3 covers 12 residues.

The chain uses TRBV7-9 and TRBJ1-2; D remains unclear. The CDR3 is 16 residues long. Germline CDR1 and CDR2: SEHNR and FQNEAQ (reference sequence). V was shortened by 5 bases and J by 4 bases, with 20 bases between the two germline ends. In DNA form, the CDR3 reads TGTGCCAGCAGCCCCGGAGGAGGGAATAGTGCCTATGGCTACACCTTC. This sequence encodes CASSPGGGNSAYGYTF.

This sequence joins TRBV6-5 and TRBJ2-5, with a possible D match to TRBD2 (6 bases). CDR1 is MNHEY and CDR2 is SVGAGI in the germline V gene. There are 15 residues in the CDR3. The germline V and J ends were trimmed by 2 bases and 1 base, with 11 bases remaining between them. The CDR3 DNA is TGTGCCAGCAGTTACGGGGGTAGCGGCCAAGAGACCCAGTACTTC. This gives the protein CASSYGGSGQETQYF.

The chain links TRBV5-1 to TRBJ1-1, with 9 bases that match TRBD1. CDR1 and CDR2 (germline): SGHRS, YFSETQ. V shed 3 bases and J 1 base; nucleotides not matched to a gene: 4. This CDR3 contains 15 residues. This CDR3 is CASSSDRGANTEAFF. The CDR3 DNA sequence: TGCGCCAGCAGCTCAGACAGGGGGGCGAACACTGAAGCTTTCTTT.

The chain carries TRBV28 and TRBJ1-2, with D tentatively TRBD1 (6 bases). Germline V lookup: CDR1 MDHEN, CDR2 SYDVKM. The CDR3 has 13 residues. Trimming removed 7 bases at V and 1 base at J, with 10 bases between. CDR3 coding DNA: TGTGCCAGCATTTCAGGGGTTAACTATGGCTACACCTTC. It yields the protein CASISGVNYGYTF.

The chain is built from TRBV6-6 and TRBJ1-1; D may be TRBD1 (6 bases). Germline CDR1 MNHNY, CDR2 SVGAGI (reference sequence). The CDR3 is 14 amino acids. Trimming removed 6 bases from V and 1 base from J, with 12 bases in between. The CDR3 protein is CASRPGDRNTEAFF. The CDR3 nucleotides are TGTGCCAGCAGGCCAGGGGATAGGAACACTGAAGCTTTCTTT.

This clone was seen only once. This rearrangement joins TRBV5-1 to TRBJ2-3; D may be TRBD2 (5 bases). V lost 4 bases to trimming and J lost 0 bases, with 9 bases between them. Germline loops: CDR1 SGHRS, CDR2 YFSETQ. The CDR3 has 14 amino acids. The CDR3 DNA is TGCGCCAGCAGCGCCTCGGGGAGCACAGATACGCAGTATTTT. Translated, it gives CASSASGSTDTQYF.

This chain's CDR3 is CASSPVGYGYTF. The CDR3 DNA sequence: TGTGCCAGCAGCCCAGTCGGCTATGGCTACACCTTC. The genes are TRBV9 and TRBJ1-2; D call uncertain. CDR1 is SGDLS and CDR2 is YYNGEE in the germline V gene. Trimming took off 4 bases at V and 4 bases at J, with 8 bases between the two ends. CDR3 length equals 12 residues.

The genes are TRBV28 and TRBJ2-3; D is possibly TRBD1 or TRBD2 (7 bases each). Germline CDR1 reads MDHEN; CDR2 reads SYDVKM. Between the trimmed V and J ends, which lost 7 bases and 4 bases, there was a span of 18 bases. There are 15 residues in the CDR3. The DNA for the CDR3 is TGTGCCAGCATCTTACGACAGGGAGGGTCAGATACGCAGTATTTT. Its protein is CASILRQGGSDTQYF.

Remarks on this clone: This sample includes further DNA sequences coding for the same CDR3. The chain uses TRBV6-5 and TRBJ2-6, with D unresolved. This CDR3 contains 15 residues. The germline gives CDR1 MNHEY, CDR2 SVGAGI. Deletions cut 0 bases from V and 0 bases from J, with 3 bases between. The CDR3 nucleotides read TGTGCCAGCAGTTACTCTCTCTCTGGGGCCAACGTCCTGACTTTC. This encodes CASSYSLSGANVLTF.

The CDR3 region is CASSTSGGANEKLFF. CDR3 DNA sequence: TGTGCCAGTAGTACCTCAGGGGGTGCTAATGAAAAACTGTTTTTT. The genes are TRBV19 and TRBJ1-4, with 7 nucleotides matching TRBD1. The junction had 5 bases not matched to a gene; V was cut back by 4 bases and J by 3 bases. This CDR3 comprises 15 residues. Germline V gives CDR1 LNHDA, CDR2 SQIVND (reference sequence).

J is TRBJ2-5 and V is TRBV11-1; possible D gene TRBD2, 5 bases. Trimming took 3 bases from V and 2 from J, leaving 13 bases between them. In germline, CDR1 is SGHAT, CDR2 FQDESV (reference sequence). The CDR3 has 15 residues. The CDR3 DNA reads TGTGCCAGCAGCTTGACCGCGGGTACTCAAGAGACCCAGTACTTC. It is translated as CASSLTAGTQETQYF.

The CDR3 loop reads CAWSPGPGIGQPQHF. The CDR3 region has the DNA TGTGCCTGGAGTCCGGGGCCGGGCATAGGGCAGCCCCAGCATTTT. The gene calls are TRBV30 and TRBJ1-5; D is possibly TRBD1 (5 bases). Germline V gives CDR1 GTSNPN, CDR2 SVGIG (reference sequence). V lost 2 bases and J 7 bases, leaving 18 bases between the germline ends. CDR3 length: 15 residues.

Concerning this clone itself: This sample includes further DNA sequences coding for the same CDR3. The rearrangement joins TRBV5-1 to TRBJ2-5; 10 bases line up with TRBD2. Germline V gene data show CDR1 as SGHRS and CDR2 as YFSETQ. The CDR3 contains 15 residues. Trimming cost V 3 bases and J 2 bases; bases outside gene matches: 4. The CDR3 is CASSSLAGPQETQYF. The CDR3 DNA is TGCGCCAGCAGCTCACTAGCGGGGCCACAAGAGACCCAGTACTTC.

The chain combines TRBV19 with TRBJ1-5, with a weak D call TRBD1 (5 bases). Germline values: CDR1 LNHDA, CDR2 SQIVND (reference sequence). V shed 9 bases and J shed 4 bases, with 13 bases lying between them. This CDR3 has 13 amino acids. In nucleotides, the CDR3 is TGTGCCAGCGGTCTGGGGCAGAATCAGCCCCAGCATTTT. Its translation is CASGLGQNQPQHF.

This chain joins TRBV28 and TRBJ2-2, with 11 bases aligning to TRBD1. The CDR3 has 15 residues. V dropped 7 bases and J dropped 4; count of bases not matched to a gene: 5. Germline CDR1 reads MDHEN; CDR2 reads SYDVKM. The CDR3 region is CASIGQGAGTGELFF. The CDR3 coding sequence is TGTGCCAGCATCGGACAGGGGGCGGGCACCGGGGAGCTGTTTTTT.

This chain joins TRBV27 and TRBJ2-7; 8 nucleotides align to TRBD1. Germline V gene sequence: CDR1 MNHEY, CDR2 SMNVEV (reference sequence). This CDR3 region has 15 residues. Trimming removed 4 bases from V and 6 bases from J; junction bases left unmatched: 11. This chain's CDR3 is CASSSEDRVVGEQYF. The CDR3 nucleotides are TGTGCCAGCAGTTCAGAGGACAGGGTGGTAGGCGAGCAGTACTTC.